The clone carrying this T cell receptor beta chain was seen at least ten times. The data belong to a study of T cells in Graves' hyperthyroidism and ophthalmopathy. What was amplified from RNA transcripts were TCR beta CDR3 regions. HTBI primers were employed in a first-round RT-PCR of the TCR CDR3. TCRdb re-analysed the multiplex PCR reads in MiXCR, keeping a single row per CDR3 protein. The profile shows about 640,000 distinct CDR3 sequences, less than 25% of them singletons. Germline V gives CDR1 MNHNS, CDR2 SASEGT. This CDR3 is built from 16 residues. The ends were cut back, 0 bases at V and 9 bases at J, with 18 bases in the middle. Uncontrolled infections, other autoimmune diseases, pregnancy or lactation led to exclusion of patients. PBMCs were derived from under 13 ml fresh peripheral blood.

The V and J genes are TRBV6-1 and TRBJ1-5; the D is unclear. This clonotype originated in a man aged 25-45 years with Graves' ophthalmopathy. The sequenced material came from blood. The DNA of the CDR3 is TGTGCCAGCAGTGAAGCGTTGAAGCGGGTCGACGGGCCCCAGCATTTT. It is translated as CASSEALKRVDGPQHF.